These 10 T cell receptor beta chains were sequenced from one sample in a study of blood T cell repertoires in COVID-19. Using immunoSEQ multiplex PCR, the repertoire was profiled, and TCRdb retains in-frame clones only, with some absent. The table records about 150,000 clones, 70% to 85% of them present only once. The sample was peripheral blood. Receptor source: an older man with COVID-19, enrolled during active disease.

V and J are TRBV6-1 and TRBJ2-7; 10 nucleotides agree with TRBD1. Germline trimming cut 2 bases from V and 6 bases from J; bases unmatched to any gene: 4. CDR1 MNHNS and CDR2 SASEGT come from the germline V gene. The CDR3 contains 14 residues. CDR3 loop: CASSEWDRGAEQYF. The CDR3 DNA is TGTGCCAGCAGTGAATGGGACAGGGGCGCCGAGCAGTACTTC.

V usage is TRBV11-1 and J usage is TRBJ1-1; perhaps TRBD1 as D (6 bases). Germline loops: CDR1 SGHAT, CDR2 FQDESV (reference sequence). This CDR3 has 14 amino acids. V was pared by 3 bases and J by 8 bases, with 16 bases between. CDR3 coding DNA: TGTGCCAGCAGCTTGCTTCGGTGGCAGGGGGAAGCTTTCTTT. Protein: CASSLLRWQGEAFF.

The chain couples TRBV18 to TRBJ2-5; 10 nucleotides align to TRBD1. The V gene end was trimmed by 6 bases and the J gene end by 2 bases; junction bases not matched to a gene: 6. This CDR3 is built from 15 residues. Germline assignment: CDR1 KGHSH and CDR2 LQKENI. The CDR3 sequence: CASSRQGARQETQYF. CDR3 nucleotides: TGTGCCAGCTCGCGACAGGGGGCGAGGCAAGAGACCCAGTACTTC.

This sequence joins TRBV11-3 and TRBJ1-2, with unresolved D. The germline gives CDR1 SGHNT, CDR2 YENEEA. This CDR3 has 14 residues. With 3 bases removed from V and 3 bases from J, the gap between germline ends came to 11 bases. The CDR3 DNA reads TGTGCCAGCAGCTTCGGCAGGAAAGACTATGGCTACACCTTC. Protein sequence: CASSFGRKDYGYTF. The full variable domain, with the rest looked up from reference TRBV11-3 and TRBJ1-2, is EAGVVQSPRYKIIEKKQPVAFWCNPISGHNTLYWYLQNLGQGPELLIRYENEEAVDDSQLPKDRFSAERLKGVDSTLKIQPAELGDSAVYLCASSFGRKDYGYTFGSGTRLTVV.

This clone was found a few times. The rearrangement joins TRBV18 to TRBJ1-2; TRBD1 matches at 8 bases. Trimming took 2 bases from V and 5 from J; bases not matched to a gene: 7. The germline gives CDR1 KGHSH, CDR2 LQKENI. The CDR3 is made up of 15 amino acids. For the CDR3, the DNA is TGTGCCAGCTCACCAGATCAGGGGGCACGGTATGGCTACACCTTC. Translated, it gives CASSPDQGARYGYTF.

The CDR3 DNA reads TGTGCCAGCAGTGCCCGAGATCAGCCCCAGCATTTT. This encodes CASSARDQPQHF. The chain combines TRBV12-3 or TRBV12-4 with TRBJ1-5; no clear D gene. The CDR3 covers 12 residues. V shed 5 bases and J shed 5 bases, with 7 bases lying between them.

This clone occurred once. V is TRBV4-2 and J is TRBJ1-5; TRBD1 agrees at 9 bases. CDR3 size: 19 residues. Germline V CDR1 and CDR2: LGHNA, YNFKEQ. The ends lost 1 base at V and 2 bases at J; junction bases unmatched: 12. The CDR3 sequence: CASSQVGTGKVGGNQPQHF. The CDR3 DNA follows: TGTGCCAGCAGCCAAGTCGGGACAGGGAAGGTCGGGGGCAATCAGCCCCAGCATTTT.

In this sample, this clone turned up a few times. The V call is TRBV6-6, the J call TRBJ1-1; D might be TRBD1 (5 bases). Trimming stripped 4 bases from V and 3 bases from J, with 15 bases between. The CDR3 sequence is 15 residues long. Per germline, CDR1 MNHNY and CDR2 SVGAGI (reference sequence). This CDR3 is CASSSIGRADTEAFF. The CDR3 DNA is TGTGCCAGCAGTTCCATTGGCAGGGCCGACACTGAAGCTTTCTTT.

The chain uses TRBV6-2 or TRBV6-3 and TRBJ2-7; 8 nucleotides match TRBD2. Germline V gene sequence: CDR1 MNHEY, CDR2 SVGEGT. There are 18 residues in the CDR3. J lost 0 bases, V lost 2 bases, and 12 bases had no gene match. The CDR3 here is CASSYVPGSGGPSYEQYF. CDR3 coding DNA: TGTGCCAGCAGTTACGTCCCCGGGAGCGGGGGTCCCTCCTACGAGCAGTACTTC.

The chain's CDR3 is CASSVTSGGDNEQFF. The CDR3, as DNA: TGTGCCAGCAGCGTGACTAGCGGGGGGGACAATGAGCAGTTCTTC. V is TRBV9 and J is TRBJ2-1; 14 bases agree with TRBD2. CDR1 is SGDLS, CDR2 YYNGEE, per germline. With V trimmed by 2 bases and J by 5 bases, 0 bases remained unmatched. The CDR3 loop spans 15 amino acids.